This T cell receptor (beta chain) derives from a study of T-cell memory formation after mild COVID-19. General study points: Cross-reactive memory apparently joined, as some responding clones appeared in pre-infection memory. Clones contracting day 15 to 85 were balanced CD4/CD8; later expanders leaned CD4+. CD4+ contracting clones were found mainly in CM and EM, and CD8+ ones in EMRA.

TCRdb independently ran MiXCR on the 5' RACE reads; one entry per CDR3 protein. This sample has 580,000 or so distinct CDR3 sequences, with roughly 17% found just once. For this clonotype: Antigen unknown.

This CDR3 region has 14 residues. V was pared by 4 bases and J by 6 bases, with 14 bases between. Germline-derived CDR1 and CDR2 are SGDLS and YYNGEE. The TCR comes from an adult woman who had mild COVID-19 (a few samples of this study predate the infection). Cell type and time point are not known. The V and J genes are TRBV9 and TRBJ2-1, with D perhaps assigned TRBD1 or TRBD2 (6 bases each). Material for sequencing was PBMCs or a T cell subset sorted from them (not recorded which). CDR3 nucleotides: TGTGCCAGCAGCCCCGATTGGGGGGCCAATGAGCAGTTCTTC. This codes for CASSPDWGANEQFF.